The entry below gives a single TCR beta chain sequence along with its context. The CDR3 covers 15 residues. Per germline, CDR1 MDHEN and CDR2 SYDVKM. V gave up 7 bases and J gave up 5 bases; unmatched junction bases: 10. The data derive from a study of blood T cell repertoires in COVID-19. TCRdb's table, derived via immunoSEQ multiplex PCR, lists solely in-frame clones and lacks some. This table holds 120,000 or so clones, 88% found once. Sequences were obtained from peripheral blood. The genes are TRBV28 and TRBJ1-5; 8 bases are shared with TRBD1. The sequence was collected from a human donor in a cohort sampled during active COVID-19. The CDR3 coding sequence is TGTGCCAGCACCATTGTTCAGGGGGCCGATCAGCCCCAGCATTTT. Protein sequence: CASTIVQGADQPQHF.